This T cell receptor (beta chain) was observed in a study of OX40 agonist ivuxolimab in advanced cancers. V was trimmed by 1 base and J by 6 bases, leaving 12 bases between them. This CDR3 contains 14 residues. CDR1 and CDR2 (germline): SGHTA, FQGNSA. Libraries were prepared by immunoSEQ multiplex PCR; TCRdb keeps only in-frame clonotypes and omits some of them. The sample carries some 66,000 clones, roughly 87% recorded once. The source material was CD4+ or CD8+ T cells sorted from blood, sampled in a trial of the OX40 agonist ivuxolimab. V and J are TRBV7-2 and TRBJ1-1; D not resolved. The sequence was collected from an adult with an advanced solid tumor such as melanoma, head and neck, liver or kidney cancer. CDR3 in DNA: TGTGCCAGCAGCTTAGGGACCCAGGTCCCTGAAGCTTTCTTT. Protein product: CASSLGTQVPEAFF.